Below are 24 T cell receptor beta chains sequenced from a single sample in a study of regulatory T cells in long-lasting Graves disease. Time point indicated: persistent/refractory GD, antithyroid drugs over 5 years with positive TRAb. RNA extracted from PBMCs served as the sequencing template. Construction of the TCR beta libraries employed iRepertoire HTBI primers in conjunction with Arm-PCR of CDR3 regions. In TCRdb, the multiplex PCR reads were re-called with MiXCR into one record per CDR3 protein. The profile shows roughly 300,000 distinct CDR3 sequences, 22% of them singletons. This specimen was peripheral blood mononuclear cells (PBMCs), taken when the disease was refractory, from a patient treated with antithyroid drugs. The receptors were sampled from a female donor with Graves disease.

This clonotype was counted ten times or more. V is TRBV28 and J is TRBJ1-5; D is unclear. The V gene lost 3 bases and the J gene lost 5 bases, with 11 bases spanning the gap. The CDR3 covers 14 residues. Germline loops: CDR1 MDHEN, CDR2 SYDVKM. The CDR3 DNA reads TGTGCCAGCAGTTTTGTCGGGATCGATCAGCCCCAGCATTTT. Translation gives CASSFVGIDQPQHF. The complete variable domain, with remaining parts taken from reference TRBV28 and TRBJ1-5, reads DVKVTQSSRYLVKRTGEKVFLECVQDMDHENMFWYRQDPGLGLRLIYFSYDVKMKEKGDIPEGYSVSREKKERFSLILESASTNQTSMYLCASSFVGIDQPQHFGDGTRLSIL.

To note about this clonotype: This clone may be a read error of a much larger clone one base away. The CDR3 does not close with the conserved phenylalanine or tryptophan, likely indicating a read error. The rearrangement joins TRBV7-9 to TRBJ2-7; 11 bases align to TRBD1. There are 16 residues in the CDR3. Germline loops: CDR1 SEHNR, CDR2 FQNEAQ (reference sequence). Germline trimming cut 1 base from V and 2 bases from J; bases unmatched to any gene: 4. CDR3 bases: TGTGCCAGCAGCTTAGGCGGGACAGGGGGGGCCTACGAGCAGTACTCC. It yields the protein CASSLGGTGGAYEQYS.

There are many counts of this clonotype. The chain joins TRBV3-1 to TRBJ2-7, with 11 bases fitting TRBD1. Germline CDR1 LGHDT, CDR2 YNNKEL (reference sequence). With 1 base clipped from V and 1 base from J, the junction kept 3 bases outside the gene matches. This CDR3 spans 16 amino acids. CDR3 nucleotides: TGTGCCAGCAGCCAAGCCGGGACAGGGGGATCCTACGAGCAGTACTTC. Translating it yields CASSQAGTGGSYEQYF.

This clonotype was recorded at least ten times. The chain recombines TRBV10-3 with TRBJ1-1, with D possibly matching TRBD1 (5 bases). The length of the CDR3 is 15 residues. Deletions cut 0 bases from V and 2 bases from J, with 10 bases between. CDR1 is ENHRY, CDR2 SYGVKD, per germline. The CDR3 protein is CAISESTRANTEAFF. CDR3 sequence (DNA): TGTGCCATCAGTGAGTCGACCAGGGCAAACACTGAAGCTTTCTTT.

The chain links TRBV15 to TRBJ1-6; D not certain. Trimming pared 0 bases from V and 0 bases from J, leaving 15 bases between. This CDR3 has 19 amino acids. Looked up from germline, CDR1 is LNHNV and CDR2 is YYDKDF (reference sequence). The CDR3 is CATSRDLPKLSSYNSPLHF. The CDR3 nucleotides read TGTGCCACCAGCAGAGATCTGCCAAAACTAAGCTCCTATAATTCACCCCTCCACTTT.

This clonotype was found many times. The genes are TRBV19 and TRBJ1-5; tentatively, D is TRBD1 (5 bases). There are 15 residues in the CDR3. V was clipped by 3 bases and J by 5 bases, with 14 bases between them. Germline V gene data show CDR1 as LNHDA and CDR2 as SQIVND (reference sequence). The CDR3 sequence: CASSIGGGGHQPQHF. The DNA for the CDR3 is TGTGCCAGTAGTATTGGGGGAGGAGGTCATCAGCCCCAGCATTTT.

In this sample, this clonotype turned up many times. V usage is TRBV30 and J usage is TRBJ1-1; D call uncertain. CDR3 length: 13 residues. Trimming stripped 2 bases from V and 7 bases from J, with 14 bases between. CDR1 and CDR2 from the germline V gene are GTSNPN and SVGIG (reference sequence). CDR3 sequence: CAWSWTSLREAFF. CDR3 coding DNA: TGTGCCTGGAGTTGGACGTCACTTCGTGAAGCTTTCTTT.

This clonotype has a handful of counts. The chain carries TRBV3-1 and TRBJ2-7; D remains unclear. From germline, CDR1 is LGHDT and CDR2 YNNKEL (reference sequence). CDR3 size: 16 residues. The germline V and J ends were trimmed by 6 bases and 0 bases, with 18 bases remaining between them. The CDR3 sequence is CASRGSWSGGSYEQYF. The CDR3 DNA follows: TGTGCCAGCAGGGGTTCGTGGTCAGGCGGCTCCTACGAGCAGTACTTC.

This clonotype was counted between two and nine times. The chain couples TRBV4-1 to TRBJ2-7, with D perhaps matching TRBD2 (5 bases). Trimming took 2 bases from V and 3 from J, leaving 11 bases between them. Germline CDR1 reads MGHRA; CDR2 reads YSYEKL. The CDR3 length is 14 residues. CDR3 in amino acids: CASSQRSGGYEQYF. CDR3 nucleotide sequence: TGCGCCAGCAGCCAAAGGTCAGGAGGCTACGAGCAGTACTTC.

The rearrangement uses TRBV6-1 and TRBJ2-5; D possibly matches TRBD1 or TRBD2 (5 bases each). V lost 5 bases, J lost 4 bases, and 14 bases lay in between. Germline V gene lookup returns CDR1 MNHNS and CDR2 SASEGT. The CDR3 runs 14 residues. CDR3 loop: CASSQGRTRETQYF. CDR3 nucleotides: TGTGCCAGCAGTCAGGGACGGACTCGAGAGACCCAGTACTTC.

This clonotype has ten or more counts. CDR3 loop: CASSRTGWRNQPQHF. The CDR3, as DNA: TGTGCCAGCAGTCGGACAGGGTGGCGCAATCAGCCCCAGCATTTT. V gene TRBV28 combines with J gene TRBJ1-5, with TRBD1 identical over 8 bases. V gave up 5 bases and J gave up 2 bases; unmatched junction bases: 5. The V gene's germline CDR1 is MDHEN and CDR2 SYDVKM. This CDR3 is built from 15 residues. The variable domain in full, with the rest retrieved from reference TRBV28 and TRBJ1-5, is DVKVTQSSRYLVKRTGEKVFLECVQDMDHENMFWYRQDPGLGLRLIYFSYDVKMKEKGDIPEGYSVSREKKERFSLILESASTNQTSMYLCASSRTGWRNQPQHFGDGTRLSIL.

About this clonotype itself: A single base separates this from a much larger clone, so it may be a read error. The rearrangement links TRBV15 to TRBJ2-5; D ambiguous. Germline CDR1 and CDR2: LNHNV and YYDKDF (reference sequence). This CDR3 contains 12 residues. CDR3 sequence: CATSRGAETQCF. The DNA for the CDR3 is TGTGCCACCAGCAGAGGGGCAGAGACCCAGTGCTTC.

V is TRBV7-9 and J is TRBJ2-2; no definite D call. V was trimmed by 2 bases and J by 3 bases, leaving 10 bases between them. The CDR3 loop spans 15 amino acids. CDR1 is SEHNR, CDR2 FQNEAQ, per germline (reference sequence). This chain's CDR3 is CASSLIGTHTGELFF. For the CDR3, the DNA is TGTGCCAGCAGCTTAATAGGCACCCACACCGGGGAGCTGTTTTTT.

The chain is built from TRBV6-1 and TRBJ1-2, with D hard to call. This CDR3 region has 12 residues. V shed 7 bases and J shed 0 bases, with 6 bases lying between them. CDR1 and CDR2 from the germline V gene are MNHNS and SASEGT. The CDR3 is CASKEPNYGYTF. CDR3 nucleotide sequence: TGTGCCAGCAAGGAACCTAACTATGGCTACACCTTC.

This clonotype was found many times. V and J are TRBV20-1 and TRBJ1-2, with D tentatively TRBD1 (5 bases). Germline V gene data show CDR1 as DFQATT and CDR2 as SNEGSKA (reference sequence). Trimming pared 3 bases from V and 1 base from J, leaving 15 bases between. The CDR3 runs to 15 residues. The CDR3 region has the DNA TGCAGTGCTAGGCCCCCAGAGGACAATAACTATGGCTACACCTTC. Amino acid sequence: CSARPPEDNNYGYTF.

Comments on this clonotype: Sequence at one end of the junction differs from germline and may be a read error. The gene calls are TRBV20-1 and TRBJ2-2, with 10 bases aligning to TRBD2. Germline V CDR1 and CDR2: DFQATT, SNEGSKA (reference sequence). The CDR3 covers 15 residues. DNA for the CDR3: TGCAGTGCTTTGGGAGCGGGAGGGCCGGCCGGGGGGCTGTTTTTT. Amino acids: CSALGAGGPAGGLFF.

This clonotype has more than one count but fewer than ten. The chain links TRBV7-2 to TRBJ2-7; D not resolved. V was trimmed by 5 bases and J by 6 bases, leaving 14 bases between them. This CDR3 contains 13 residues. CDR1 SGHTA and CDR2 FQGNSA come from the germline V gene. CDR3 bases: TGTGCCAGCAGCCCCCCCTCCAGCTCCGAGCAGTACTTC. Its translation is CASSPPSSSEQYF.

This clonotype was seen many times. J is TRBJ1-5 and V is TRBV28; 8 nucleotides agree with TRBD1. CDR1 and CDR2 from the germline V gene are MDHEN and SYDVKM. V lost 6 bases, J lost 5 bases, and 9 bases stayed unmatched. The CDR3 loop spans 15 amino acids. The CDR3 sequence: CASRSPQGDYQPQHF. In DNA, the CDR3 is TGTGCCAGCAGGTCTCCACAGGGGGATTATCAGCCCCAGCATTTT.

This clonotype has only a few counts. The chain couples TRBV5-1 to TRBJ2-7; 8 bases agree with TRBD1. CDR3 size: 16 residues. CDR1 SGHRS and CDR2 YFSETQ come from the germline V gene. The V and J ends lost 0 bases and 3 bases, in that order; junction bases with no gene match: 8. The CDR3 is CASSLGTGPWGYEQYF. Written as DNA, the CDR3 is TGCGCCAGCAGCTTGGGGACAGGGCCGTGGGGCTACGAGCAGTACTTC.

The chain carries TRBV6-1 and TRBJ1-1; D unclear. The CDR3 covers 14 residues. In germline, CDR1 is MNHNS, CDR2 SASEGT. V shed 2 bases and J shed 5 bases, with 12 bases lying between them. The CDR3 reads CASSEPGLGTEAFF. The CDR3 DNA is TGTGCCAGCAGTGAACCTGGCTTGGGGACTGAAGCTTTCTTT.

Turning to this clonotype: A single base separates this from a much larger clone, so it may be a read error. The CDR3 sequence is CACSYSLQTGRANTEAFF. CDR3 nucleotides: TGTGCCTGCAGTTACAGCCTGCAGACGGGGCGGGCTAACACTGAAGCTTTCTTT. The chain recombines TRBV6-5 with TRBJ1-1, with D possibly matching TRBD1 (5 bases). Per the germline V gene, CDR1 is MNHEY and CDR2 is SVGAGI. This CDR3 contains 18 residues.

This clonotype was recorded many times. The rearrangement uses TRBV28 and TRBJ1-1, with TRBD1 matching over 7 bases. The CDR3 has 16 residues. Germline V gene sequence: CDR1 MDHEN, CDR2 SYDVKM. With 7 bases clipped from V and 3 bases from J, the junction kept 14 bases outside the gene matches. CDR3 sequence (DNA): TGTGCCAGCACCCCACAAAACAGGGGACGGTACACTGAAGCTTTCTTT. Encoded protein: CASTPQNRGRYTEAFF. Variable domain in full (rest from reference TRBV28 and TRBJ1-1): DVKVTQSSRYLVKRTGEKVFLECVQDMDHENMFWYRQDPGLGLRLIYFSYDVKMKEKGDIPEGYSVSREKKERFSLILESASTNQTSMYLCASTPQNRGRYTEAFFGQGTRLTVV.

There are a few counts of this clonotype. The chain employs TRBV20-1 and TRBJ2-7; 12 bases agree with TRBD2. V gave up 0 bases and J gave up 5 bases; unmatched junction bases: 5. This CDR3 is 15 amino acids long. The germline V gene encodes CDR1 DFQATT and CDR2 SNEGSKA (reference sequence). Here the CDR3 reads CSARDSSGRGNEQYF. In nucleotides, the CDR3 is TGCAGTGCTAGAGATTCTAGCGGGAGGGGCAACGAGCAGTACTTC.

In DNA form, the CDR3 reads TGCAGTGCACCGAGGGGGCCTTATGGCTACACCTTC. It encodes CSAPRGPYGYTF. The V and J genes are TRBV20-1 and TRBJ1-2, with TRBD1 matching over 7 bases. This CDR3 has 12 amino acids. Germline assignment: CDR1 DFQATT and CDR2 SNEGSKA (reference sequence). With 6 bases clipped from V and 5 bases from J, the junction kept 6 bases outside the gene matches.